The rows below give T cell receptor beta chains drawn from one sample of a study of CD8+CD57+ T cells in acquired aplastic anemia. In TCRdb, the reads were re-called with MiXCR into one record per CDR3 protein. The top ten clones hold approximately 1.2% of a sample with 200,000 to 250,000 distinct CDR3 sequences, approximately 35% of them seen once. Sequenced sample: sorted CD4+, CD8+, or CD8+CD57+ T cells (not recorded which) from PBMCs. The receptors derive from a human donor in good health, serving as a control. CDR3s include the opening cysteine and the closing phenylalanine or tryptophan.

J gene | V gene | CDR3 protein
TRBJ1-1 | TRBV24-1 | CATSENTGTGKAFF
TRBJ1-1 | TRBV11-2 | CASSFWAGNTEAFF
TRBJ1-6 | TRBV6-1 | CASSPVSQISSSYNSPLHF
TRBJ2-1 | TRBV7-9 | CASSFLAGSYSGEQFF
TRBJ2-1 | TRBV24-1 | CATSESGTRTGNEQFF
TRBJ2-5 | TRBV24-1 | CATSDWGRDSRSQETQYF
TRBJ1-1 | TRBV27 | CASSSDRVRRGDTEAFF
TRBJ1-2 | TRBV7-3 | CASSVSGGSGYTF
TRBJ2-1 | TRBV2 | CASRLSGGANEQFF
TRBJ1-5 | TRBV30 | CAWSLKAGIRATDNQPQHF
TRBJ2-6 | TRBV28 | CASSLSAPRGSGANVLTF
TRBJ2-1 | TRBV6-1 | CASSETRFEQFF
TRBJ2-1 | TRBV29-1 | CSACIAGSSYNEQFF
TRBJ2-3 | TRBV24-1 | CATQAPGQVSSTDTQYF
TRBJ1-2 | TRBV5-6 | CASSLGGQNYGYTF
TRBJ2-5 | TRBV29-1 | CSVEDTGSTETQYF
TRBJ1-2 | TRBV18 | CASSPGSTADYGYTF
TRBJ1-2 | TRBV10-2 | CASSGGSYYGYTF
TRBJ1-2 | TRBV29-1 | CSVEVSYGYTF
TRBJ1-1 | TRBV2 | CASGDRPNTEAFF
TRBJ1-1 | TRBV10-2 | CASRIRWNTEAFF
TRBJ2-5 | TRBV3-1 | CASSQWGLAGGRRQETQYF
TRBJ2-5 | TRBV2 | CASSPTGSPETQYF
TRBJ2-5 | TRBV9 | CASSTGTGDLGETQYF
TRBJ2-2 | TRBV2 | CASSKDRGIGELFF
TRBJ2-7 | TRBV7-2 | CASSFSTAEYEQYF
TRBJ1-6 | TRBV11-2 | CASSSVGQGYSPLHF
TRBJ2-5 | TRBV14 | CASSQGGRGEETQYF
TRBJ2-5 | TRBV2 | CASSQYGQQQETQYF
TRBJ2-7 | TRBV27 | CASKWGGDYTYEQYF
TRBJ1-2 | TRBV12-3/TRBV12-4 | CASSPSGQLRDGYTF
TRBJ1-2 | TRBV7-9 | CASSLNPGPGYGYTF
TRBJ1-1 | TRBV12-3/TRBV12-4 | CASSFFPDRSGAFF
TRBJ2-1 | TRBV15 | CATSDPGSVYNEQFF
TRBJ1-2 | TRBV7-2 | CASSLVGSNNYGYTF
TRBJ2-5 | TRBV7-9 | CASSLGPGETQYF
TRBJ1-5 | TRBV10-1 | CASSRGRDNQPQHF
TRBJ1-3 | TRBV12-3/TRBV12-4 | CASSSSGAGNTIYF
TRBJ2-7 | TRBV29-1 | CSVEEQGSSYEQYF
TRBJ2-5 | TRBV10-3 | CAISVTGLYETQYF
TRBJ2-2 | TRBV10-1 | CASSLGASGSVNTGELFF
TRBJ1-2 | TRBV20-1 | CSATDRAYYGYTF
TRBJ2-7 | TRBV20-1 | CSARPGTGVDYEQYF
TRBJ2-1 | TRBV11-2 | CASSSLAGGISNEQFF
TRBJ2-1 | TRBV29-1 | CSVGADSTGGPSGGMVF
TRBJ2-2 | TRBV20-1 | CGAMDWGNTGELFF
TRBJ2-7 | TRBV5-1 | CASRIQGAKEQYF
TRBJ2-7 | TRBV11-1 | CASSKGQGGLGYEQYF
TRBJ2-7 | TRBV10-3 | CAISVGTIYEQYF
TRBJ1-3 | TRBV15 | CATSRERNSGNTIYF
TRBJ1-1 | TRBV7-6 | CASSPTLGGRRMNTEAFF
TRBJ1-2 | TRBV2 | CASSVGMGTGNGYTF
TRBJ1-2 | TRBV12-3/TRBV12-4 | CASSLSRVYGYTF
TRBJ2-3 | TRBV6-1 | CASSATGFSTDTQYF
TRBJ2-5 | TRBV5-1 | CASSLLPGLRQTQYF
TRBJ2-7 | TRBV15 | CASSDRGKHYEQYF
TRBJ2-2 | TRBV12-3/TRBV12-4 | CASSTANVRGNTGELFF
TRBJ1-1 | TRBV7-9 | CASSRTGYSEAFF
TRBJ2-7 | TRBV5-1 | CASSLARAGPGEQYF